This entry describes one TCR beta chain. These data originate in a study of T-cell memory formation after mild COVID-19. About the study: For the most part, TCR clusters were specific to one donor.

Using constant-segment primers, 5'RACE produced TCR alpha and TCR beta cDNA libraries carrying sample barcodes and UMIs. Via MiXCR, TCRdb re-called the 5' RACE reads, giving one row per CDR3 protein. Of fewer than 650,000 distinct CDR3 sequences in the sample, roughly 17% were seen once. CDR3 length: 13 amino acids. V was shortened by 3 bases and J by 7 bases, with 7 bases between the two germline ends. The sequence was collected from an adult woman who had mild COVID-19 (a few samples of this study predate the infection). Cell type and time point are not known. Sequencing was carried out using PBMCs or a T cell subset sorted from them (not recorded which). The rearrangement links TRBV12-3 or TRBV12-4 to TRBJ1-6; the D is unclear. The CDR3 DNA is TGTGCCAGCAGTTTGGTTGACAATTCACCCCTCCACTTT. Translation gives CASSLVDNSPLHF.